This TCR beta chain was captured in a study of blood T cells in healthy people across ages. Broader study findings: Estimates drawn from one million T cells were deemed to understate diversity. Observed TCR beta diversity per million T cells went down as age went up. This fall followed a roughly linear course with age.

Trimming shortened V by 1 base and J by 5 bases, and 12 bases separated the two germline ends. The CDR3 loop spans 15 amino acids. Looked up from germline, CDR1 is LGHNA and CDR2 is YSLEER. Each sample used at least 6 million PBMCs. On this clonotype: Antigen unknown.

For the second PCR, which ran for roughly 7 to 11 cycles, a sample-barcoded 5' primer and a J-beta primer mix were used. Each TCR beta cDNA got a 12-nucleotide random molecular identifier. TCRdb called the 5' RACE reads again in MiXCR, with one record for every CDR3 protein. The repertoire holds about 780,000 distinct CDR3 sequences, with 62% as singletons. The sample comprised blood. This chain connects TRBV4-3 to TRBJ2-1; D is perhaps TRBD2 (7 bases). The receptor was derived from a man aged 25-45 years in good health. CDR3 amino acids: CASSQVWEGDNEQFF. The CDR3 DNA reads as TGCGCCAGCAGCCAAGTGTGGGAGGGGGACAATGAGCAGTTCTTC.